This T cell receptor (beta chain) was captured by sequencing in a study of CD8+CD57+ T cells in acquired aplastic anemia. Study overall: Roughly 3 ug was the average amount of DNA from sorted CD4+ and CD8+ cells. For CD4+ cells, healthy donors had an average of roughly 11 million reads.

General study findings and limits: Patients showed no significant difference from controls in CD8+ Simpson's diversity. Researchers report that 25 to 30 CD8+ CDR3 sequences appeared in both patients and controls.

The germline CDR1 and CDR2 sequences are MNHNY and SVGAGI (reference sequence). V shed 8 bases and J 5 bases; nucleotides not matched to a gene: 18. This CDR3 has 17 residues. Both TCR beta VDJ combination and CDR3 sequence profiling were carried out. Genomic DNA was the template for this profiling. MiXCR, run by TCRdb on the reads, gives a single entry per CDR3 protein. Seen here are around 400,000 distinct CDR3 sequences, under 80% observed once, and the top ten hold approximately 3.9%. A word on this clonotype: Antigen: not known. This may stem from a read error, because a much larger clone lies one nucleotide away.

The chain carries TRBV6-6 and TRBJ2-5; 9 bases fit TRBD2. The sequencing sample was made of sorted CD4+, CD8+, or CD8+CD57+ T cells (not recorded which) from PBMCs. This receptor was taken from a human donor in good health, serving as a control. CDR3 nucleotides: TGTGCCAGCGGTGAAGGGTACGGGACTAGCAAGCAGGAGACCCAGTACTTC. This encodes CASGEGYGTSKQETQYF.